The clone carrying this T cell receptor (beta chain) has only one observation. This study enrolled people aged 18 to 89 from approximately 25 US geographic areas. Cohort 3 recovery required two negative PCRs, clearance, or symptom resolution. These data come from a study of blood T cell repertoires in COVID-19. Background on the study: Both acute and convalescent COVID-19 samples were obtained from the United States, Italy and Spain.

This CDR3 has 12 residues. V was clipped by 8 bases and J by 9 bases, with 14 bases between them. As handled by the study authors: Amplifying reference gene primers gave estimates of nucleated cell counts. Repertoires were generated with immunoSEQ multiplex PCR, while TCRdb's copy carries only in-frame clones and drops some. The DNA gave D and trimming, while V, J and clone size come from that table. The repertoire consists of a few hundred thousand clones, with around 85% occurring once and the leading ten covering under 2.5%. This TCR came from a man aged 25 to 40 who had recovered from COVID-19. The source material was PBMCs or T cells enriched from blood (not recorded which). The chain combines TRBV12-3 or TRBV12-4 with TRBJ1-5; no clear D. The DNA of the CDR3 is TGTGCCAGCGGAGGGCCGTCGGGGCCCCAGCATTTT. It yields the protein CASGGPSGPQHF.